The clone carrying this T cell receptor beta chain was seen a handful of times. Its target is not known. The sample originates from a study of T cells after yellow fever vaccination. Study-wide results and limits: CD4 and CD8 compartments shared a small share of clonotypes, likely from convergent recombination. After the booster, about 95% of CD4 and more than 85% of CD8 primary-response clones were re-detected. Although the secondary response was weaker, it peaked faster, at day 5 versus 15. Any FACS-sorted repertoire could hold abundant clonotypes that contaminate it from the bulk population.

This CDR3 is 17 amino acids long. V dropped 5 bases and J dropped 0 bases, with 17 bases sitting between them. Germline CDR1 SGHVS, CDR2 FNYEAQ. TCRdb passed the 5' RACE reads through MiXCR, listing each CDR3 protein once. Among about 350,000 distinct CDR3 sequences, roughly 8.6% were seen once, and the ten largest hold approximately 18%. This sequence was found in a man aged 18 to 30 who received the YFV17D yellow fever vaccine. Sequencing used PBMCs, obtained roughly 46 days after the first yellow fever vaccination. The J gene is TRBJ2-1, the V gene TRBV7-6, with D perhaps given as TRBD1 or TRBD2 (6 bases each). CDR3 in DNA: TGTGCCAGCAGCCCCTCCATCGGGGGCCGCTCCTACAATGAGCAGTTCTTC. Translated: CASSPSIGGRSYNEQFF.